The entry below gives a single T cell receptor beta chain sequence along with its context. The antigen is not known. Trimming stripped 5 bases from V and 4 bases from J, with 17 bases between. The germline CDR1 and CDR2 sequences are SGHVS and FQNEAQ. The CDR3 is 16 residues long. The sample comes from a study of T cell repertoires in cytomegalovirus infection. Study-wide points: HLA-C-restricted CMV clonotypes gave the most frequent clonotype in two of eight donors.

MiXCR, applied by TCRdb to the reads, yields one record per CDR3 protein. The sample has around 740,000 distinct CDR3 sequences, 35% to 40% seen once; the top ten hold around 2.8%. The origin of this receptor is a human donor in good health (CMV status not recorded). Some clones in this sample may be carry-over from other donors' samples. Sequenced input: PBMCs. The rearrangement joins TRBV7-8 to TRBJ2-2, with D maybe TRBD2 (6 bases). CDR3 protein: CASSPSSGRGTGELFF. DNA of the CDR3: TGTGCCAGCAGCCCGTCCTCGGGGCGGGGCACCGGGGAGCTGTTTTTT.